This TCR beta chain was identified during a study of neoadjuvant anti-PD-1 for oral cavity cancer. Study overall: Nivolumab at 3 mg/kg was mostly given biweekly, three to four doses, pre-surgery. General study points: Each response group had just three patients in TCR analyses.

Assay used: immunoSEQ multiplex PCR; TCRdb lists only in-frame clones, some missing. The table shows more than 13,000 clones, with about three quarters occurring only once. This clone appeared once. What it recognizes is unknown. Germline CDR1 and CDR2: SGHAT and FQNNGV. V was pared by 1 base and J by 4 bases, with 4 bases of the junction left unmatched. The CDR3 length is 15 residues. Time point noted: after neoadjuvant nivolumab, at surgical resection. This TCR was sampled from a person aged 35-79 years with oral cavity squamous cell carcinoma. The V gene is TRBV11-2, the J gene TRBJ1-1; 9 nucleotides align to TRBD1. Sequencing used PBMCs, obtained after nivolumab (anti-PD-1) treatment. The CDR3 loop reads CASSLATGGGTEAFF. Here the CDR3 DNA reads TGTGCCAGCAGCTTAGCCACAGGGGGCGGCACTGAAGCTTTCTTT.